The clone carrying this T cell receptor (beta chain) was picked up one time. Its cognate antigen is unknown. Per the germline V gene, CDR1 is SGHAT and CDR2 is FQDESV (reference sequence). The CDR3 spans 16 residues. Trimming stripped 3 bases from V and 4 bases from J, with 17 bases between. Antigen-specific CD4+ T cells were first expanded with viral peptide pools by the ViraFEST assay and only then sequenced. Isolation of CD4+ T cells took place after 10 days of culture. The person had a PCR-confirmed SARS-CoV-2 infection during March to December 2020. Cultures got half-medium changes with IL-2 on days 3 and 7. Assay used: immunoSEQ multiplex PCR; TCRdb lists only in-frame clones, some missing. The table lists about 27,000 clones, 77% of them singletons. This entry belongs to a study of vaccination effects on CD4 cells after COVID-19. On the study more broadly: At 16 days and at one week before vaccination, samples were given by two convalescent patients.

Study-level findings and limits: The study enrolled few convalescent patients and sampled no early post-infection timepoints.

The source was CD4+ T cells from PBMCs cultured with HCoV-NL63 spike peptides, collected before COVID-19 vaccination. This clonotype was sampled from a human donor who had a prior SARS-CoV-2 infection. The chain carries TRBV11-1 and TRBJ2-3; possible D gene TRBD2, 6 bases. The CDR3 protein is CASSFFRDSGPDTQYF. CDR3 bases: TGTGCCAGCAGCTTCTTCCGGGACTCTGGCCCAGATACGCAGTATTTT.